Only one count was recorded for the clone carrying this TCR beta chain. The assay was immunoSEQ multiplex PCR, and TCRdb's table has in-frame clones only and misses some. The sample contains roughly 680,000 clones, about 89% of which appear only once. This entry comes from a study of Ad26.COV2.S vaccination and SARS-CoV-2 variants. Across the whole study: The study gave Ad26.COV2.S intramuscularly, once or twice 56 days apart.

Trimming removed 5 bases at V and 3 bases at J, with 9 bases between. The CDR3 is made up of 13 amino acids. The germline CDR1 and CDR2 sequences are MNHEY and SMNVEV (reference sequence). Treatment here: around 19 received Ad26.COV2.S at low or high dose, single or two shots; roughly five received placebo; per-sample allocation not given. Collection of samples fell on day 63 after the first vaccine or placebo injection. Boston hosted the donor, who was an adult aged 18-55 years. Participants' vaccine, an Ad26 vector, delivered Wuhan-strain SARS-CoV-2 spike. The material was peripheral blood, obtained in a trial of Ad26.COV2.S vaccine versus placebo. The TCR comes from a person between 18 and 65 years old who received the Ad26.COV2.S COVID-19 vaccine or a placebo. V gene TRBV27 combines with J gene TRBJ2-3; no definite D call. The CDR3 region has the DNA TGTGCCAGCAGTCGCAAGCAGACAGATACGCAGTATTTT. Translated: CASSRKQTDTQYF.